A selection of T cell receptor beta chains follows, all from one sample in a study of T cell responses to AZD1222 COVID-19 vaccine. TCRdb's copy holds only in-frame clones and misses some; the assay was immunoSEQ multiplex PCR. The table includes more than 95,000 clones, roughly nine tenths detected once. The material was peripheral blood, obtained 28 days after the second dose of the MenACWY control vaccine. The receptors were sampled from an adult who received the MenACWY meningococcal vaccine as a control. The conserved cysteine and the conserved F or W are not part of the CDR3 here. The order of the fields is D gene, V gene, J gene, CDR3 protein. D genes are given only for firm matches.

-	TRBV9	TRBJ2-1	ASSARTGYGDNEQF
TRBD1	TRBV6-5	TRBJ2-7	ASSYLGQGYEQY
-	TRBV5-1	TRBJ2-5	ASSGWGDLQETQY
TRBD1	TRBV7-2	TRBJ2-1	ASSSRQGNHNEQF
TRBD2	TRBV27	TRBJ2-5	ASSSFLAGETQY
-	TRBV3-1/TRBV3-2	TRBJ1-2	ASSHLLAGTATYGYT
-	TRBV18	TRBJ2-7	ASSYREGIDEQY
-	TRBV19	TRBJ1-2	ASSRVGYT
-	TRBV18	TRBJ2-1	ASSPNQGHYNEQF
-	TRBV28	TRBJ1-6	ATNTQQMNNSPLH
-	TRBV18	TRBJ2-7	ASSPGQASSYEQY
-	TRBV7-2	TRBJ2-3	ASSLGEGTDTQY
-	TRBV29-1	TRBJ1-2	SVAESNSNYGYT
-	TRBV7-2	TRBJ1-3	ASSFKVQGTNRDTIY
TRBD2	TRBV6-5	TRBJ2-1	ASILSGGTNEQF
TRBD1	TRBV7-2	TRBJ1-2	ASSLDRANYGYT
-	TRBV11-2	TRBJ1-1	ASSLDGGAGAF
-	TRBV7-2	TRBJ2-7	ASSLARQSYEQY
TRBD1	TRBV6-5	TRBJ1-1	ASRDRGRGSTEAF
TRBD1	TRBV28	TRBJ2-2	AIRTGLNTGELF
-	TRBV7-2	TRBJ2-1	ASSLDGPTYNEQF
-	TRBV28	TRBJ2-7	ASSPPGAVIYEQY
-	TRBV30	TRBJ1-5	AWGSGTVSNQPQH
-	TRBV2	TRBJ2-7	ASSDRGINEQY
-	TRBV5-1	TRBJ2-3	ASSFQGTDTQY
TRBD2	TRBV11-2	TRBJ2-3	ASSLGTSGGTDTQY
-	TRBV24-1	TRBJ2-1	ATSDLGGPTYNEQF
-	TRBV5-5	TRBJ1-6	ASSLEYQTTRDSPLH
-	TRBV5-1	TRBJ2-2	ASSLAVGANTGELF
-	TRBV24-1	TRBJ1-4	ATSEAGRLNEKLF
-	TRBV9	TRBJ1-5	ASSAGRYSNQPQH
-	TRBV28	TRBJ1-2	ASSLSRGNGYT
-	TRBV5-6	TRBJ2-7	ASSLTGRSYEQY
-	TRBV7-9	TRBJ2-2	ASKLSPNTGELF
-	TRBV7-8	TRBJ1-4	ASSLAKGMVEKLF
TRBD2	TRBV4-2	TRBJ2-3	ASSQRTSGGQTDTQY
TRBD2	TRBV20-1	TRBJ2-3	SASKGWRGGRPDTQY
TRBD2	TRBV4-2	TRBJ2-5	ASSQEAGGQETQY
TRBD1	TRBV6-1	TRBJ1-5	ASSEGTGAFQPQH
-	TRBV7-2	TRBJ1-1	ASSFTRAGNTEAF
-	TRBV5-5	TRBJ2-7	ASSSDRRYEQY
TRBD2	TRBV9	TRBJ2-7	ASSSSGGYEQY
TRBD2	TRBV5-4	TRBJ2-1	ASSRTSGGAYNEQF
-	TRBV18	TRBJ2-5	ASSWAEVAGAETQY
-	TRBV11-2	TRBJ2-7	ASSFWASYEQY
TRBD1	TRBV4-2	TRBJ1-2	ASSQAGQGGSYGYT
TRBD1	TRBV7-3	TRBJ2-3	ASSLSTGAMNTQY
TRBD2	TRBV6-5	TRBJ2-7	ASSKPPSGRYEQY
-	TRBV9	TRBJ1-3	ASSVGLFQSGNTIY
TRBD1	TRBV19	TRBJ1-2	ASSIRQGVYGYT
TRBD1	TRBV4-3	TRBJ2-7	ASSQGRGNSREQY
-	TRBV16	TRBJ1-2	ASSQRTGYGYT
-	TRBV19	TRBJ1-1	ASSIDLEAGEAF
-	TRBV7-9	TRBJ1-2	ASTSAGFGYT
-	TRBV18	TRBJ1-5	ASSPPEGVGQPQH
TRBD1	TRBV10-2	TRBJ1-6	ASRTTGGGTSPLH